By frequency in the sample, the clone carrying this TCR beta chain is large. Its target is unknown. Study-wide results and limits: Tumor memory CD4+ T cell TCR gene usage clustered with blood and lymph node memory CD4+ cells and lymph node naive CD4+ cells. Tumor Tregs overlapped most with tumor, then blood, naive CD4+ cells.

TRBV12-4/TRBJ1-2 clonotypes were amplified with adaptor-ligated barcode primers. MiXCR, run by TCRdb on the multiplex PCR reads, gives a single entry per CDR3 protein. The sample holds approximately 990 distinct CDR3 sequences, approximately 6% seen once. V lost 3 bases and J lost 7, with 6 bases in between. The CDR3 has 11 residues. The specimen sequenced was tumor-infiltrating naive CD4+ T cells sorted from the breast tumor. The subset was: naive CD4+ T cells, CD4+CD45RA+CD25-. The chain employs TRBV12-3 or TRBV12-4 and TRBJ1-2; D is unclear. This sequence was found in a female donor with breast cancer. Written as DNA, the CDR3 is TGTGCCAGCAGTTTGGGTGTTGGCTACACCTTC. Amino acid sequence: CASSLGVGYTF.